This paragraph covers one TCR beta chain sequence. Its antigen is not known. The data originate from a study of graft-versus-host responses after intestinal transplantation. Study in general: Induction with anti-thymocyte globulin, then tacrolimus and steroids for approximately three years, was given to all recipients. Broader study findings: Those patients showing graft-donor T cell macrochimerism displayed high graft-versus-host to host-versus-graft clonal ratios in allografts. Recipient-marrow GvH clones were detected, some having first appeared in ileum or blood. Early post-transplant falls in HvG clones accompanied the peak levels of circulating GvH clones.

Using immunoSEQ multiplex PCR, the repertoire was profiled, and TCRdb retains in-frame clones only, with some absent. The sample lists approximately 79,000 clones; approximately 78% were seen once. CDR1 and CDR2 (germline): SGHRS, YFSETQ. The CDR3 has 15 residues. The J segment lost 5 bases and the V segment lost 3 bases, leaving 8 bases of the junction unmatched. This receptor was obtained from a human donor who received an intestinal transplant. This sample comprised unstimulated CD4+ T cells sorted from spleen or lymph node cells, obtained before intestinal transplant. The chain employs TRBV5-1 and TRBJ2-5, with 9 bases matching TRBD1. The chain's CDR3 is CASSSQGQGFETQYF. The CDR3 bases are TGCGCCAGCAGCTCACAAGGACAGGGGTTCGAGACCCAGTACTTC.